This T cell receptor beta chain stems from a study of shared clonotypes between healthy human individuals. The CDR3 covers 13 residues. Deletions cut 2 bases from V and 2 bases from J, with 6 bases between. The germline V gene has CDR1 MNHEY and CDR2 SMNVEV (reference sequence). This clone showed up just a few times. The assay ran at deep level. Each subset's genomic DNA was shared equally among a number of immunoSEQ plates. This table comes from immunoSEQ multiplex PCR, and its TCRdb copy is limited to in-frame clones, with some not included. The sample records more than 850,000 clones, about four fifths being singletons.

The TCR sequence derives from a man aged 18 to 29 in good health. Some clones in this sample may be carry-over from other donors' samples. This chain connects TRBV27 to TRBJ2-5, with D uncertain. Sequences were obtained from memory CD4+ T cells from PBMCs. As for subset: CD45RA-negative fraction. CDR3 sequence (DNA): TGTGCCAGCAGTTTACTGTTACAAGAGACCCAGTACTTC. It translates to CASSLLLQETQYF.